The 32 T cell receptor beta chains below come from one sample, sequenced in a study of blood T cell repertoires in COVID-19 (dated by TCRdb to the early 2020s). The library was produced with the immunoSEQ multiplex PCR assay. Here the immuneACCESS table is served through TCRdb, limited to in-frame sequences with V and J called. Missing clones are a known gap in these copies; in checked studies unresolved V genes cover under half, and the rest lacks a known reason. Within this sample are roughly 460,000 clones, with approximately 90% of them counted one time only. The top ten clones comprise roughly 0.87% of the sample. The sample was peripheral blood. The receptors here all came from a man between 18 and 29 years old with COVID-19, enrolled during active disease.

The chain links TRBV6-5 to TRBJ2-5, with unresolved D. Germline CDR1 MNHEY, CDR2 SVGAGI. The CDR3 length is 13 residues. V lost 6 bases to trimming and J lost 7 bases, with 15 bases between them. The DNA of the CDR3 is TGTGCCAGCAGGAGTCTTTCCCTCCCGACCCAGTACTTC. Protein: CASRSLSLPTQYF.

V is TRBV6-5 and J is TRBJ2-7, with a tentative D call TRBD1 (5 bases). The V end was cut by 5 bases, the J end by 4 bases, with 15 bases between. Germline-derived CDR1 and CDR2 are MNHEY and SVGAGI. CDR3 length: 14 residues. For the CDR3, the DNA is TGTGCCAGCAGTCCCTCCATGGGGCAATACGAGCAGTACTTC. Translation: CASSPSMGQYEQYF.

As regards this clone: Other DNA sequences in the same sample also yield this CDR3. The V gene is TRBV5-1, the J gene TRBJ1-1, with 9 bases identical to TRBD1. The CDR3 covers 14 residues. The germline CDR1 and CDR2 sequences are SGHRS and YFSETQ. V shed 3 bases and J 4 bases; nucleotides not matched to a gene: 4. For the CDR3, the DNA is TGCGCCAGCAGCTCACAGGGGGCGGGCACTGAAGCTTTCTTT. This codes for CASSSQGAGTEAFF.

Only one count was recorded for this clone. The chain recombines TRBV9 with TRBJ2-3; 8 bases align to TRBD1. Germline CDR1 reads SGDLS; CDR2 reads YYNGEE. V lost 1 base, J lost 4 bases, and 2 bases stayed unmatched. This CDR3 region has 14 residues. The DNA for the CDR3 is TGTGCCAGCAGCGTAACAGGGGGTGCAGATACGCAGTATTTT. Translating it yields CASSVTGGADTQYF.

This sequence joins TRBV4-1 and TRBJ2-1, with D hard to call. Germline V CDR1 and CDR2: MGHRA, YSYEKL. The length of the CDR3 is 16 residues. The ends were cut back, 1 base at V and 0 bases at J, with 10 bases in the middle. DNA of the CDR3: TGCGCCAGCAGCCAAGTCGGCGGCCGCTCCTACAATGAGCAGTTCTTC. Protein product: CASSQVGGRSYNEQFF.

The genes are TRBV5-4 and TRBJ2-2, with D possibly TRBD2 on 6 matching bases. This CDR3 has 13 amino acids. CDR1 and CDR2 from the germline V gene are SGHNT and YYREEE (reference sequence). The V gene lost 0 bases and the J gene lost 8 bases, with 8 bases spanning the gap. Written as DNA, the CDR3 is TGTGCCAGCAGCTTGGACCGGGGGGGGGAGCTGTTTTTT. Protein: CASSLDRGGELFF.

The gene calls are TRBV7-9 and TRBJ1-2; no clear D. This CDR3 has 15 residues. Germline CDR1 SEHNR, CDR2 FQNEAQ (reference sequence). The V end was cut by 5 bases, the J end by 0 bases, with 13 bases between. CDR3 sequence reads: CASSPIASPNYGYTF. In DNA, the CDR3 is TGTGCCAGCAGCCCCATAGCGAGTCCTAACTATGGCTACACCTTC.

CDR3 sequence (DNA): TGTGCCAGCAGCGGAGGCCCTAGCGGACTCCAAGAGACCCAGTACTTC. Residues: CASSGGPSGLQETQYF. V is TRBV9 and J is TRBJ2-5; 7 positions match TRBD2. Germline V gene lookup returns CDR1 SGDLS and CDR2 YYNGEE. The CDR3 length is 16 residues. J was trimmed by 1 base and V by 3 bases; bases with no gene match: 9.

The chain joins TRBV25-1 to TRBJ1-2; D ambiguous. Trimming took off 2 bases at V and 8 bases at J, with 9 bases between the two ends. CDR3 size: 12 residues. CDR1 is MGHDK and CDR2 is SYGVNS in the germline V gene. CDR3 sequence (DNA): TGTGCCAGCAGTGAAGGCGGGTGGGGCTACACCTTC. As protein: CASSEGGWGYTF.

The CDR3 bases are TGTGCCAGTAGTATAGCTGCGGACAGGGGCGCTGAAGCTTTCTTT. It is translated as CASSIAADRGAEAFF. The chain recombines TRBV19 with TRBJ1-1, with 9 bases that match TRBD1. Germline CDR1 LNHDA, CDR2 SQIVND (reference sequence). The CDR3 spans 15 residues. V was clipped by 1 base and J by 6 bases; unmatched bases: 6.

This chain links TRBV12-3 or TRBV12-4 with TRBJ2-7; D gene unclear. Between the trimmed V and J ends, which lost 6 bases and 1 base, there was a span of 10 bases. There are 13 residues in the CDR3. As DNA, the CDR3 is TGTGCCAGCAGACTCCACAGTTCCTACGAGCAGTACTTC. Amino acids: CASRLHSSYEQYF.

The V gene is TRBV11-2, the J gene TRBJ1-6; D unclear. The CDR3 has 16 residues. The V end was cut by 0 bases, the J end by 7 bases, with 13 bases between. From germline, CDR1 is SGHAT and CDR2 FQNNGV. This CDR3 is CASSLDPGGGNSPLHF. CDR3 nucleotide sequence: TGTGCCAGCAGCTTAGATCCGGGAGGCGGGAATTCACCCCTCCACTTT.

The chain links TRBV7-6 to TRBJ2-5; TRBD1 agrees at 8 bases. V lost 5 bases, J lost 5 bases, and 10 bases stayed unmatched. The CDR3 length is 15 residues. Germline CDR1 reads SGHVS; CDR2 reads FNYEAQ. CDR3 in amino acids: CASSPQTGEDETQYF. CDR3 nucleotide sequence: TGTGCCAGCAGCCCACAGACAGGGGAGGACGAGACCCAGTACTTC.

The rearrangement uses TRBV2 and TRBJ1-5, with TRBD1 identical over 8 bases. The CDR3 spans 14 residues. V was pared by 6 bases and J by 4 bases, with 5 bases of the junction left unmatched. Germline lookup yields CDR1 SNHLY and CDR2 FYNNEI. CDR3 in amino acids: CASRPGQENQPQHF. The CDR3 bases are TGTGCCAGCAGACCGGGACAGGAAAATCAGCCCCAGCATTTT.

This rearrangement joins TRBV10-3 to TRBJ2-7; D may be TRBD1 (6 bases). Per the germline V gene, CDR1 is ENHRY and CDR2 is SYGVKD. The V gene lost 11 bases and the J gene lost 2 bases, with 19 bases spanning the gap. The length of the CDR3 is 14 residues. The CDR3 sequence is CAASGPGHAYEQYF. CDR3 nucleotides: TGTGCCGCATCAGGGCCGGGACATGCCTACGAGCAGTACTTC.

The rearrangement links TRBV2 to TRBJ1-1; D gene uncertain. Trimming removed 5 bases from V and 0 bases from J, with 13 bases in between. The CDR3 has 15 residues. From germline, CDR1 is SNHLY and CDR2 FYNNEI. CDR3 sequence reads: CASSLSAALNTEAFF. DNA for the CDR3: TGTGCCAGCAGTCTATCCGCCGCCTTGAACACTGAAGCTTTCTTT.

The rearrangement uses TRBV24-1 and TRBJ2-5, with TRBD2 matching 9 bases. There are 16 residues in the CDR3. V gave up 1 base and J gave up 4 bases; unmatched junction bases: 6. The V gene's germline CDR1 is KGHDR and CDR2 SFDVKD. In DNA form, the CDR3 reads TGTGCCACCAGTGATTTCGGGCGGGAGGGCCGAGAGACCCAGTACTTC. Protein: CATSDFGREGRETQYF.

The chain uses TRBV7-9 and TRBJ1-2; 8 bases are a match to TRBD1. The length of the CDR3 is 15 residues. Germline V CDR1 and CDR2: SEHNR, FQNEAQ (reference sequence). Unmatched junction bases numbered 9, after V lost 5 bases and J lost 4 bases. The DNA for the CDR3 is TGTGCCAGCAGCCTCACGGACAGGGCGGCCTATGGCTACACCTTC. Translated: CASSLTDRAAYGYTF.

The CDR3 loop reads CASSEERQAHYEQYF. CDR3 DNA sequence: TGTGCCAGCAGTGAAGAGAGACAAGCCCACTACGAGCAGTACTTC. The chain combines TRBV6-1 with TRBJ2-7; unclear D gene. In germline, CDR1 is MNHNS, CDR2 SASEGT. Trimming stripped 1 base from V and 3 bases from J, with 13 bases between. This CDR3 is 15 amino acids long.

The rearrangement uses TRBV21-1 and TRBJ2-2; TRBD2 is the table's D call and was not checked against the DNA. TRBV21-1 counts as a pseudogene. The CDR3 totals 12 residues. DNA of the CDR3: TGTATGGGACTAGCGATTAATGGGGAGCTGTTTTTT. Amino acid sequence: CMGLAINGELFF.

J is TRBJ2-3 and V is TRBV14; a weak D match, TRBD1 (5 bases). This CDR3 is 14 amino acids long. Germline loops: CDR1 SGHDN, CDR2 FVKESK. V was clipped by 2 bases and J by 8 bases, with 14 bases between them. CDR3 region: CASSQSDSYFTQYF. The DNA of the CDR3 is TGTGCCAGCAGCCAAAGTGACAGCTATTTTACGCAGTATTTT.

The V and J genes are TRBV5-4 and TRBJ2-1; 10 nucleotides line up with TRBD2. From germline, CDR1 is SGHNT and CDR2 YYREEE (reference sequence). The CDR3 is 14 amino acids. J lost 9 bases, V lost 1 base, and 4 bases had no gene match. CDR3 bases: TGTGCCAGCAGCTTGACTAGCGGGAAAGGTGAGCAGTTCTTC. Translated: CASSLTSGKGEQFF.

The V gene is TRBV5-6, the J gene TRBJ1-2; 12 bases align to TRBD1. CDR1 and CDR2 from the germline V gene are SGHDT and YYEEEE. V shed 3 bases, J shed 8 bases, and the junction held 5 bases outside the gene matches. CDR3 size: 14 residues. CDR3 amino acids: CASSSGQGAGGYTF. The CDR3, as DNA: TGTGCCAGCAGCTCGGGACAGGGGGCAGGAGGCTACACCTTC.

J is TRBJ2-7 and V is TRBV6-1; 7 nucleotides match TRBD2. This CDR3 region has 15 residues. V gave up 3 bases and J gave up 2 bases; unmatched junction bases: 7. The germline V gene has CDR1 MNHNS and CDR2 SASEGT. The CDR3 spells CASSDSGTIPYEQYF. Written as DNA, the CDR3 is TGTGCCAGCAGTGATTCCGGGACTATCCCCTACGAGCAGTACTTC.

V usage is TRBV5-1 and J usage is TRBJ2-7; weak D call: TRBD2 (7 bases). The ends were cut back, 5 bases at V and 1 base at J, with 10 bases in the middle. The CDR3 extends over 13 amino acids. Germline V gives CDR1 SGHRS, CDR2 YFSETQ. The CDR3 sequence: CASRAGASYEQYF. The DNA of the CDR3 is TGCGCCAGCAGGGCGGGGGCGTCCTACGAGCAGTACTTC.

This clone was detected a few times. This CDR3 is CASSRSGTGAGNTIYF. The CDR3 DNA sequence: TGTGCCAGCAGTCGATCCGGGACAGGGGCTGGAAACACCATATATTTT. J is TRBJ1-3 and V is TRBV9, with TRBD1 matching 10 bases. CDR1 and CDR2 (germline): SGDLS, YYNGEE. The CDR3 extends over 16 amino acids. V shed 5 bases, J shed 2 bases, and the junction held 7 bases outside the gene matches.

The rearrangement uses TRBV7-3 and TRBJ1-1, with TRBD1 as a possible D gene (5 bases). Trimming took 2 bases from V and 11 from J, leaving 15 bases between them. The CDR3 covers 13 residues. CDR1 and CDR2 (germline): SGHTA, FQGTGA. The CDR3 nucleotides read TGTGCCAGCAGCTTAGACGTAGGGACTTGGGCTTTCTTT. Protein sequence: CASSLDVGTWAFF.

The chain recombines TRBV2 with TRBJ2-7, with TRBD1 matching 9 bases. The V and J ends lost 7 bases and 4 bases, in that order; junction bases with no gene match: 8. This CDR3 has 14 residues. In germline, CDR1 is SNHLY, CDR2 FYNNEI. The CDR3 loop reads CASNPGQGGYEQYF. The DNA for the CDR3 is TGTGCCAGCAACCCGGGACAGGGAGGGTACGAGCAGTACTTC.

The rearrangement links TRBV28 to TRBJ2-3; D remains unclear. The CDR3 spans 13 residues. V was trimmed by 9 bases and J by 0 bases, leaving 10 bases between them. CDR1 is MDHEN and CDR2 is SYDVKM in the germline V gene. CDR3 region: CASVSSSTDTQYF. CDR3 nucleotides: TGTGCCAGTGTCTCCTCTAGCACAGATACGCAGTATTTT. Full variable domain (outside the CDR3, taken from reference TRBV28 and TRBJ2-3): DVKVTQSSRYLVKRTGEKVFLECVQDMDHENMFWYRQDPGLGLRLIYFSYDVKMKEKGDIPEGYSVSREKKERFSLILESASTNQTSMYLCASVSSSTDTQYFGPGTRLTVL.

The chain joins TRBV20-1 to TRBJ1-1; D perhaps matches TRBD1 (5 bases). CDR1 and CDR2 from the germline V gene are DFQATT and SNEGSKA (reference sequence). The germline V and J ends were trimmed by 3 bases and 1 base, with 12 bases remaining between them. This CDR3 has 14 amino acids. The CDR3 DNA is TGCAGTGCTAGTGCCGGGGGGGGGAACACTGAAGCTTTCTTT. This encodes CSASAGGGNTEAFF.

The chain combines TRBV10-2 with TRBJ2-3; 9 nucleotides line up with TRBD2. This CDR3 spans 17 amino acids. The V segment lost 10 bases and the J segment 1 base; nucleotides outside the gene matches: 15. Germline lookup yields CDR1 WSHSY and CDR2 SAAADI. DNA of the CDR3: TGCGCCACCTATTCCCCCCTAGCGGGGTATCGCACAGATACGCAGTATTTT. Amino acids: CATYSPLAGYRTDTQYF.

The chain recombines TRBV15 with TRBJ1-4, with 7 bases lining up with TRBD1. The V gene's germline CDR1 is LNHNV and CDR2 YYDKDF (reference sequence). The CDR3 is made up of 15 amino acids. V shed 0 bases and J 8 bases; nucleotides not matched to a gene: 6. CDR3 amino acids: CATSRDDRVREKLFF. The CDR3 nucleotides read TGTGCCACCAGCAGAGACGACAGGGTGAGAGAAAAACTGTTTTTT.